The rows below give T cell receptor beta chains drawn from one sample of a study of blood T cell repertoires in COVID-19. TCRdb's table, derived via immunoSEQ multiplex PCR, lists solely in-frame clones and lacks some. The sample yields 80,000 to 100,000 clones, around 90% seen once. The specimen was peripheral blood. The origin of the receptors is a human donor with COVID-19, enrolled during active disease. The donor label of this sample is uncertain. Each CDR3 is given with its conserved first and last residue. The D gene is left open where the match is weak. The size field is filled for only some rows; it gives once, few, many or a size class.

DNA: TGTGCCAGCAGTTTGAGTAGTAGGGGGTTCCAAGAGACCCAGTACTTC
CDR3: CASSLSSRGFQETQYF
V: TRBV27
size: once
J: TRBJ2-5
D: -

DNA: TGTGCCAGCAGCTCGGGACAGGGAAGGGGGGGCTACACCTTC
CDR3: CASSSGQGRGGYTF
V: TRBV5-4
size: -
J: TRBJ1-2
D: TRBD1

DNA: TGTGCCAGTAGTATAACAGGGGTCAACAATGAGCAGTTCTTC
CDR3: CASSITGVNNEQFF
V: TRBV19
size: -
J: TRBJ2-1
D: TRBD1

DNA: TGTGCCAGCAAGACATGGACAGATTCACCCCTCCACTTT
CDR3: CASKTWTDSPLHF
V: TRBV2
size: once
J: TRBJ1-6
D: -

DNA: TGTGCCAGCAGCGTAGAAGCCACGTCGTTATATTCGATGAACACTGAAGCTTTCTTT
CDR3: CASSVEATSLYSMNTEAFF
V: TRBV9
size: -
J: TRBJ1-1
D: -

DNA: TGTGCCAGCTCACCTGACAGGGTCTATGGCTACACCTTC
CDR3: CASSPDRVYGYTF
V: TRBV18
size: -
J: TRBJ1-2
D: TRBD1

DNA: TGTGCCAGCAAGACGGGTCCCTACGAGCAGTACTTC
CDR3: CASKTGPYEQYF
V: TRBV12-3/TRBV12-4
size: -
J: TRBJ2-7
D: -

DNA: TGTGCCAGCAGTGACCTAGGACAGTACGAGCAGTACTTC
CDR3: CASSDLGQYEQYF
V: TRBV6-1
size: -
J: TRBJ2-7
D: -

DNA: TGTGCCAGCAGTTATTGGGACAGTCGGGATTCACCCCTCCACTTT
CDR3: CASSYWDSRDSPLHF
V: TRBV6-2/TRBV6-3
size: -
J: TRBJ1-6
D: TRBD1

DNA: TGTGCCAGCAGCGACGAGACAGGCCCAGGGGAGACCCAGTACTTC
CDR3: CASSDETGPGETQYF
V: TRBV9
size: once
J: TRBJ2-5
D: -

DNA: TGTGCCAGCAGCCCCCGACAGGGGGCAGGCACAGATACGCAGTATTTT
CDR3: CASSPRQGAGTDTQYF
V: TRBV11-3
size: -
J: TRBJ2-3
D: TRBD1

DNA: TGTGCCAGCAGCTTGTCAGGAGGGCTTGAAAAACTGTTTTTT
CDR3: CASSLSGGLEKLFF
V: TRBV5-6
size: -
J: TRBJ1-4
D: -

DNA: TGTGCCAGCAGCTCGAGGACTAGCGGGGGCGGGGAGCTGTTTTTT
CDR3: CASSSRTSGGGELFF
V: TRBV5-4
size: once
J: TRBJ2-2
D: TRBD2

DNA: TGTGCCAGCAGCGTATCGCGGGGGAACTATGGCTACACCTTC
CDR3: CASSVSRGNYGYTF
V: TRBV7-9
size: -
J: TRBJ1-2
D: -

DNA: TGTGCCAGCAACCTGATCACAGGCTCTGGAAACACCATATATTTT
CDR3: CASNLITGSGNTIYF
V: TRBV7-9
size: -
J: TRBJ1-3
D: -

DNA: TGTGCCAGCAGCTTAGGAAGGGGTTCCGAGCAGTACTTC
CDR3: CASSLGRGSEQYF
V: TRBV7-7
size: -
J: TRBJ2-7
D: -

DNA: TGCAGCGTTGAAGAGTCCGGGAACACTGAAGCTTTCTTT
CDR3: CSVEESGNTEAFF
V: TRBV29-1
size: -
J: TRBJ1-1
D: -

DNA: TGTGCCAGCAGTTACTCGAGGGGAGGGGAGCAGTACTTC
CDR3: CASSYSRGGEQYF
V: TRBV6-5
size: few
J: TRBJ2-7
D: TRBD2

DNA: TGTGCCAGCAGCACAGGTGGCGGTTTGAACACTGAAGCTTTCTTT
CDR3: CASSTGGGLNTEAFF
V: TRBV5-4
size: -
J: TRBJ1-1
D: -

DNA: TGTGCCAGCAGCTTAACAGGGCGAAGCAATCAGCCCCAGCATTTT
CDR3: CASSLTGRSNQPQHF
V: TRBV7-6
size: once
J: TRBJ1-5
D: -

DNA: TGTGCCAGCAGCGATACAGGGTTTGGGGCCAACGTCCTGACTTTC
CDR3: CASSDTGFGANVLTF
V: TRBV7-6
size: -
J: TRBJ2-6
D: -

DNA: TGCGCCAGCAGCTTCTCCGGGACTAGTGAAGGAGAGACCCAGTACTTC
CDR3: CASSFSGTSEGETQYF
V: TRBV5-1
size: -
J: TRBJ2-5
D: TRBD2

DNA: TGTGCCAGTAGTAGGTGGTCTGCGGTGGATGAAAAACTGTTTTTT
CDR3: CASSRWSAVDEKLFF
V: TRBV19
size: once
J: TRBJ1-4
D: -

DNA: TGTGCCAGCAGCCCCAACCTGTCTAGCGACCACGAGCAGTACTTC
CDR3: CASSPNLSSDHEQYF
V: TRBV11-2
size: -
J: TRBJ2-7
D: -

DNA: TGTGCCAGCAGTCCGGGACAGGGTTATAATTCACCCCTCCACTTT
CDR3: CASSPGQGYNSPLHF
V: TRBV2
size: -
J: TRBJ1-6
D: TRBD1

DNA: TGTGCCAGCAGCTTGGGATCGGGAGAAAAACTGTTTTTT
CDR3: CASSLGSGEKLFF
V: TRBV7-9
size: -
J: TRBJ1-4
D: -